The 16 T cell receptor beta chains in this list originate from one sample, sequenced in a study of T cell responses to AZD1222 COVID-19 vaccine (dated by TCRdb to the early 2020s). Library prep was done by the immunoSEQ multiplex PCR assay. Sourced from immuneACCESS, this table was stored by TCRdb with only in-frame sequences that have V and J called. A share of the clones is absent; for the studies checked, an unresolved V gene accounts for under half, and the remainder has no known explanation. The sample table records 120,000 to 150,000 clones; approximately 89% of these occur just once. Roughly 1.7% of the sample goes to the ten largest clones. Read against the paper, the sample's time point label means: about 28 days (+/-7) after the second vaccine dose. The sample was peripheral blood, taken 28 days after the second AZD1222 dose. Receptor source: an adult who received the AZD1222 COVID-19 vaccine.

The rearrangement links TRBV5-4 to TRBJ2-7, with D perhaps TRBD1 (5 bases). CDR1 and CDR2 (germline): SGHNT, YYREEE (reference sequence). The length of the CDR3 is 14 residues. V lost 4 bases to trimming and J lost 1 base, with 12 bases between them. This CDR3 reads CASSLQGASYEQYF. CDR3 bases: TGTGCCAGCAGCCTGCAAGGGGCTTCCTACGAGCAGTACTTC.

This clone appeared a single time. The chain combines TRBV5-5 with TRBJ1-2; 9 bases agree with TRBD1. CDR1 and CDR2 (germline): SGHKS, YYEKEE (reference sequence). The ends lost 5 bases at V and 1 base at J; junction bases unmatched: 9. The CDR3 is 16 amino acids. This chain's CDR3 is CASSNTQGAINYGYTF. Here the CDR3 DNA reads TGTGCCAGCAGTAATACACAGGGGGCAATTAACTATGGCTACACCTTC. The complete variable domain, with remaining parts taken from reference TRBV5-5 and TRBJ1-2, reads DAGVTQSPTHLIKTRGQQVTLRCSPISGHKSVSWYQQVLGQGPQFIFQYYEKEERGRGNFPDRFSARQFPNYSSELNVNALLLGDSALYLCASSNTQGAINYGYTFGSGTRLTVV.

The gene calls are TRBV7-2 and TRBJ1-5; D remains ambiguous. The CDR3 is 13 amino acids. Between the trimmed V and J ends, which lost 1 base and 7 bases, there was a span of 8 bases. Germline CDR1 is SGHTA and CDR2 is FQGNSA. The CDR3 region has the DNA TGTGCCAGCAGCTTAGGTATGGACCAGCCCCAGCATTTT. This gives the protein CASSLGMDQPQHF. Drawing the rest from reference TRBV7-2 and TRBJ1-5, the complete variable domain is GAGVSQSPSNKVTEKGKDVELRCDPISGHTALYWYRQSLGQGLEFLIYFQGNSAPDKSGLPSDRFSAERTGGSVSTLTIQRTQQEDSAVYLCASSLGMDQPQHFGDGTRLSIL.

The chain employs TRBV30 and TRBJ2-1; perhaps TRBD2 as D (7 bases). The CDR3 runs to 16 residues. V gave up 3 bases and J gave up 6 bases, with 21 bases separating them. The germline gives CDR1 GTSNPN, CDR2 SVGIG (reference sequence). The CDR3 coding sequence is TGTGCCTGGAGCTCGCCTGGGACTAAGGGGGGCAATGAGCAGTTCTTC. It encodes CAWSSPGTKGGNEQFF.

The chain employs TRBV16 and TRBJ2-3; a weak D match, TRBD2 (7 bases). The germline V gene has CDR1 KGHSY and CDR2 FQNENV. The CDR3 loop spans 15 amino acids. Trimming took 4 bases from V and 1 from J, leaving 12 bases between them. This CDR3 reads CASSPRGAGTDTQYF. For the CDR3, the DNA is TGTGCCAGCAGCCCCCGGGGGGCCGGCACAGATACGCAGTATTTT.

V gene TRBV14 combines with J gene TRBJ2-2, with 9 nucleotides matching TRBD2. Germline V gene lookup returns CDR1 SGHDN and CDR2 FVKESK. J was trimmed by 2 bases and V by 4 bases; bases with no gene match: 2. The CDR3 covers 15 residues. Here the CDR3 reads CASSRLAANTGELFF. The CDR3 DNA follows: TGTGCCAGCAGCCGACTAGCGGCCAACACCGGGGAGCTGTTTTTT.

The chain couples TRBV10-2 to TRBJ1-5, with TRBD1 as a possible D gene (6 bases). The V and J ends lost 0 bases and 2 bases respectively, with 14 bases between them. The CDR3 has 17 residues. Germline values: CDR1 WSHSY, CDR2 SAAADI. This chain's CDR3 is CASSESGWTVGNQPQHF. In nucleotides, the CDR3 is TGCGCCAGCAGTGAGTCGGGGTGGACAGTGGGCAATCAGCCCCAGCATTTT.

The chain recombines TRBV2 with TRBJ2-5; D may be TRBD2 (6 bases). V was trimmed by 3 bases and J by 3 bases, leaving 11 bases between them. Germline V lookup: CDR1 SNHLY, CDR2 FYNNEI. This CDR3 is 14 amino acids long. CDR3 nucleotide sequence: TGTGCCAGCAGTGAGGGTGGCGGGAAAGAGACCCAGTACTTC. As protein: CASSEGGGKETQYF.

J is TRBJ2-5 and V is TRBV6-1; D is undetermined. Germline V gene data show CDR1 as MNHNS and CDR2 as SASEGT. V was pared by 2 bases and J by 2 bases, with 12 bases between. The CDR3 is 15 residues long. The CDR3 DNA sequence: TGTGCCAGCAGTGAATCTGTAGGCAGACAAGAGACCCAGTACTTC. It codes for CASSESVGRQETQYF.

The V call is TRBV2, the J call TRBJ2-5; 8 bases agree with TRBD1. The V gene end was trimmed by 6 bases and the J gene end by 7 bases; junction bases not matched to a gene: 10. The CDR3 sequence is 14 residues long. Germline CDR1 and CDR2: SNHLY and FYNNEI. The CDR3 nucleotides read TGTGCCAGCAGGGGAGGACAGGGCGGCGTGACCCAGTACTTC. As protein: CASRGGQGGVTQYF.

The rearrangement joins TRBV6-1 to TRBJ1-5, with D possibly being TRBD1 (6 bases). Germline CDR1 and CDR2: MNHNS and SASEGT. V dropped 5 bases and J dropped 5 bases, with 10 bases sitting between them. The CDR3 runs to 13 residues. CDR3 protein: CASSSAGDQPQHF. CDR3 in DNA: TGTGCCAGCAGTTCGGCAGGGGATCAGCCCCAGCATTTT.

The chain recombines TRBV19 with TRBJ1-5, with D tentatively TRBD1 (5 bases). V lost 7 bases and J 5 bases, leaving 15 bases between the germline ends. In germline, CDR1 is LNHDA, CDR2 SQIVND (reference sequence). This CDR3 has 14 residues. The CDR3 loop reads CASTPTDTYQPQHF. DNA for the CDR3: TGTGCCAGTACTCCCACGGACACCTATCAGCCCCAGCATTTT.

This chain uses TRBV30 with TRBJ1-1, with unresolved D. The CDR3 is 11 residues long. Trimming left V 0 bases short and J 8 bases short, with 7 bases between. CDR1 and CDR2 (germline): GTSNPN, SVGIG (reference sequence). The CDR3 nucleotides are TGTGCCTGGAGTGTGTGGAGGGAAGCTTTCTTT. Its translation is CAWSVWREAFF.

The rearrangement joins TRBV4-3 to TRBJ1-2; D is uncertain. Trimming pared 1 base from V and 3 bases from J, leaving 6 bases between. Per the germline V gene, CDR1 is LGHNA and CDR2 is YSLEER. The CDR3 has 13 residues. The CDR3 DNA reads TGCGCCAGCAGCCAAGCCGAATACTATGGCTACACCTTC. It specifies CASSQAEYYGYTF.

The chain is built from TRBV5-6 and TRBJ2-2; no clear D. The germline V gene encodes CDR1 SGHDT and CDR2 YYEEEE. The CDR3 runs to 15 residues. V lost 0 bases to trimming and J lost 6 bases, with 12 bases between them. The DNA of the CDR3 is TGTGCCAGCAGCTTGGCATCCCTAGATGCCGGGGAGCTGTTTTTT. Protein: CASSLASLDAGELFF.

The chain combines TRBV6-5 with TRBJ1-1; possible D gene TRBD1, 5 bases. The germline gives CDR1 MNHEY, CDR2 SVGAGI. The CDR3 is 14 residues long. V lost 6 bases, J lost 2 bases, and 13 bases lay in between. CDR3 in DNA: TGTGCCAGCAGCCTCCCGGGGCTCAACACTGAAGCTTTCTTT. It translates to CASSLPGLNTEAFF.